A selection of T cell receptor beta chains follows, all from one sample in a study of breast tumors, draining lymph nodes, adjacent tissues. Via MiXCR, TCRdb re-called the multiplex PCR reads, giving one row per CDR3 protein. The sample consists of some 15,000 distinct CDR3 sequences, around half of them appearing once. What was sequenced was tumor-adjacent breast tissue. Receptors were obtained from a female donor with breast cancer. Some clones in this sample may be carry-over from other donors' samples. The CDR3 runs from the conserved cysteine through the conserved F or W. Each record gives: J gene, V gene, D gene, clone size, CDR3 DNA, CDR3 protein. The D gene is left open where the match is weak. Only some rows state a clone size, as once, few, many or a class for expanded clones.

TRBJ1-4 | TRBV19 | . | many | TGTGCCAGTAGTATGGGGGCAGGACTGTTTTTT | CASSMGAGLFF
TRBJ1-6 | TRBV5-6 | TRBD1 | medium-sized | TGTGCCAGCAGTTTCGACAGGGGCTATAATTCACCCCTCCACTTT | CASSFDRGYNSPLHF
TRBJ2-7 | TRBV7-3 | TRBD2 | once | TGTGCCAGCAGCCCAGCGGGAGCGGAAACCTCCTACGAGCAGTACTTC | CASSPAGAETSYEQYF
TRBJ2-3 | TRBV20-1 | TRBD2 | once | TGCAGTGCCTGCGACTTTCTAGCGGGACTCACAGATACGCAGTATTTT | CSACDFLAGLTDTQYF
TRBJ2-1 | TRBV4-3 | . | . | TGCGCCAGCAGCCAAGTTTTCAGGAGGGGTACCAATGAGCAGTCCTTC | CASSQVFRRGTNEQSF
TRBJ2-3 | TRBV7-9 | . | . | TGTGCCAGCAGCTGGGGGACTGGCGGTTTAACAGAGTCGCAGTATTTT | CASSWGTGGLTESQYF
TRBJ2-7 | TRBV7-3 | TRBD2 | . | TGTGCCAGCAGCTTAGCGGGAGGGTCCTCCTACGAGCAGTACTTC | CASSLAGGSSYEQYF
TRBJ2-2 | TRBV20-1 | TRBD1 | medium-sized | TGCAGTGCTAGAGGCGGGACAGGTGACACCGGGGAGCTGTTTTTT | CSARGGTGDTGELFF
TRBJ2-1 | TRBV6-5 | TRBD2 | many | TGTGCCACTAGCGGGAAAGGCAATGAGCAGTTCTTC | CATSGKGNEQFF
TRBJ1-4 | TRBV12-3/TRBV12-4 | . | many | TGTGCCAGCAGTCTCCGGGGTGCAACTAATGAAAAACTGTTTTTT | CASSLRGATNEKLFF
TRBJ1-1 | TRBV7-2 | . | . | TGTGCCAGCAGCTTAGAAGGGTGGGGAGGGGACACTGAACCTTTCTTT | CASSLEGWGGDTEPFF
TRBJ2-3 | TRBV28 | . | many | TGTGCCAGCAGTCTCGGGCAGGCTGGGGATACGCAGTATTTT | CASSLGQAGDTQYF
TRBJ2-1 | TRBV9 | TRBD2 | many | TGTGCCAGCAGCCCCATGACTAGCGGGAGGGTTGAGCAGTTCTTC | CASSPMTSGRVEQFF
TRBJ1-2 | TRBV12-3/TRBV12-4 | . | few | TGTGCCAGCAGTTTCACTAACTATGGCTACACCTTC | CASSFTNYGYTF
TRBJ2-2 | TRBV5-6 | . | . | . | CASRWTSGNEQYFGELFF
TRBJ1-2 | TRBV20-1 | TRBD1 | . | TGCAGTGCTAGCGCAGGGACAGGCTGGTCCTTC | CSASAGTGWSF
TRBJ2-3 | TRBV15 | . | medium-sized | TGTGCCACCAGCAGAGAAGCGGGTTCCACAGATACGCAGTATTTT | CATSREAGSTDTQYF
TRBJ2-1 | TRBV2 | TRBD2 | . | TGTGCCAGCAGTGAAATCCTAGCGGGAGACAATGAGCAGTTCTTC | CASSEILAGDNEQFF
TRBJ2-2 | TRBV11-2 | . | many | TGTGCCAGCAGCTTAAACGGGATGAACACCGGGGAGCTGTTTTTT | CASSLNGMNTGELFF
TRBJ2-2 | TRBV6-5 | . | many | TGTGCCAGCAGTCACTCGGGCGGGGAGCTGTTTTTT | CASSHSGGELFF
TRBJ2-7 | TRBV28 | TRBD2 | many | TGTGCCAGCAGTTTAGCCGGGACTAGCGTAGCCTACGAGCAGTACTTC | CASSLAGTSVAYEQYF
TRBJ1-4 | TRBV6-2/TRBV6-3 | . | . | TGTGCCAGCAGTCCGGTATCAACTAATGAGAAACTGTTTTTT | CASSPVSTNEKLFF
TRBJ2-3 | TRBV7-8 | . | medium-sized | TGTGCCAGCAGCCCGGGACTCGCGCAGTATTTT | CASSPGLAQYF
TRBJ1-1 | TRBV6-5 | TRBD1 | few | TGTGCCAGCAGTTACGGGACAGGGGTCTACACTGAAGCTTTCTTT | CASSYGTGVYTEAFF
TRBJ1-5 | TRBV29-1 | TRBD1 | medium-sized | TGCAGCGTTAAGGGACAGCCGGGCGAGCCCCAGCATTTT | CSVKGQPGEPQHF
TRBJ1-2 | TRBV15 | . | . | TGTGCCACCAGCAGACCATCCAGTTTCTACACCTTC | CATSRPSSFYTF
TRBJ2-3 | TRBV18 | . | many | TGTGCCAGCTCACCCAGTTCTGGAGATACGCAGTATTTT | CASSPSSGDTQYF
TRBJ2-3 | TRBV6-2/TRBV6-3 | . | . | TGTGCCAGCAGTCACTCGACTAGCACAGATACGCAGTATTTT | CASSHSTSTDTQYF
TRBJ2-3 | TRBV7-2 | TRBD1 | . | TGTGCCAGCAGCTTATTCCCTGGGACAGGGCCAGATACGCAGTATTTT | CASSLFPGTGPDTQYF
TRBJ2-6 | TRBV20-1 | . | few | TGCAGTGCTAGAGATTCAAGGTTC | CSARDSRF
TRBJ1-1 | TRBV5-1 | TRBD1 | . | TGCGTCAGCAGCTTGTGGATAGGGGGCAACTCTGAAGCTTTCTTT | CVSSLWIGGNSEAFF
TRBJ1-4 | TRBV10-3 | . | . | TGTGCCATCAGTGAGTCGATAAGTTGGCGGGTTCGGGCGGATGAAAAACTGTTTTTT | CAISESISWRVRADEKLFF
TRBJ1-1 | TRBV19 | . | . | TGTGCCAGCAGCAGGGCCCCGAGCACTGAAGCTTTCTTT | CASSRAPSTEAFF
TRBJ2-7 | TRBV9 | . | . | TGTGCCAGCAACAGCAGGGGCCAGTATGCCTACACCCAGTACTTC | CASNSRGQYAYTQYF
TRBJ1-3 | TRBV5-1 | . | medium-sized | TGCGCCAGCAGCACGAGCTCTGGAAACACCATATATTTT | CASSTSSGNTIYF
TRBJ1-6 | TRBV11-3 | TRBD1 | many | TGTGCCAGCAGCCGGGACAGTGCTAATCTGGGTTCACCCCTCCACTTT | CASSRDSANLGSPLHF
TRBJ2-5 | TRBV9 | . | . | TGTGCCAGTAGCGTAGGCCAGGAACGTCAAGAGACCCCGTACTTC | CASSVGQERQETPYF
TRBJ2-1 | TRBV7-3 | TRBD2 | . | TGTGCCAGCAGCTTAAGTGGGACTAGCGGGAGGAACAATGAGCAGTTCTTC | CASSLSGTSGRNNEQFF
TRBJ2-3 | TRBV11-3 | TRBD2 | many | TGTGCCAGCAGCCACCGACAGACCACTAGCGGCACAGATACGCAGTATTTT | CASSHRQTTSGTDTQYF